This T cell receptor beta chain was identified during a study of blood T cell repertoires in COVID-19. Study members were between roughly 18 and 89 years old and lived in 25 or so US regions. V was clipped by 2 bases and J by 4 bases; unmatched bases: 5. Germline V gives CDR1 SGHRS, CDR2 YFSETQ. This CDR3 contains 16 residues. The data were produced by immunoSEQ multiplex PCR, yet TCRdb's version contains in-frame clones alone and is incomplete. The profile covers about 350,000 clones, with around 87% appearing a single time and approximately 5% taken by the ten largest. The origin of this receptor is a woman aged 25 to 45 who had recovered from COVID-19. V is TRBV5-1 and J is TRBJ2-2, with 10 bases identical to TRBD1. Sequenced: PBMCs or T cells enriched from blood (not recorded which). CDR3 sequence (DNA): TGCGCCAGCAGCTTTTTCAGGACAGGGGGCACCGGGGAGCTGTTTTTT. This translates into CASSFFRTGGTGELFF.